The rows below give T cell receptor beta chains drawn from one sample of a study of CD8+CD57+ T cells in acquired aplastic anemia. From the reads, TCRdb called clonotypes with MiXCR, one entry per CDR3 protein. The sample lists 65,000 to 85,000 distinct CDR3 sequences; approximately 54% were seen once. Sequenced input: sorted CD4+, CD8+, or CD8+CD57+ T cells (not recorded which) from PBMCs. Receptor source: a human donor in good health, serving as a control. The CDR3 runs from the conserved cysteine through the conserved F or W.

cdr3_length	v_call	j_call	cdr3_aa
11	TRBV29-1	TRBJ1-2	CSIQGAGGYTF
12	TRBV19	TRBJ2-3	CASSPRTDTQYF
15	TRBV13	TRBJ2-1	CASSFRREGPNEQFF
13	TRBV10-3	TRBJ2-5	CASSPGERETQYF
14	TRBV6-1	TRBJ1-1	CASSERTQNTEAFF
17	TRBV15	TRBJ2-1	CATSRAGLAGGPNEQFF
15	TRBV4-1	TRBJ1-2	CASSQARTGVGGYAF
15	TRBV7-2	TRBJ2-5	CASSWGQGAGETQYF
15	TRBV2	TRBJ2-6	CASSGLVGGANVLTF
19	TRBV2	TRBJ2-1	CASTKGRGLPQDPYNEQFF
16	TRBV19	TRBJ1-1	CASSIVTGGMNTEAFF
16	TRBV7-8	TRBJ2-1	CASSLVLAGAGNEQFF
15	TRBV6-1	TRBJ2-7	CASSDRGPGNYEQYF
12	TRBV2	TRBJ1-2	CAGGQGIDGYTF
13	TRBV6-5	TRBJ1-1	CASSYVMNTEAFF
16	TRBV28	TRBJ2-6	CASSFDRGPGANVLTF
18	TRBV27	TRBJ2-1	CASSRGLAGGRHYNEQFF
15	TRBV7-9	TRBJ2-7	CASSSRDRGHQEQYF
14	TRBV30	TRBJ1-6	CAWSKGQGGLPLHF
16	TRBV9	TRBJ2-7	CASSQVVGGPGYEQYF
16	TRBV11-2	TRBJ1-2	CASSPRTGTPYYGYTF
15	TRBV4-1	TRBJ2-5	CASSQDPGRKETQYF
14	TRBV5-6	TRBJ1-1	CASARDLMNTEAFF
16	TRBV10-1	TRBJ2-3	CASSEGLAGNTDTQYF
15	TRBV5-1	TRBJ2-1	CASSLDLAGVSEQFF
11	TRBV24-1	TRBJ1-2	CATSDQNGYTF
12	TRBV2	TRBJ1-2	CASRRTGAGYTF
18	TRBV20-1	TRBJ2-5	CSADSTPPGQVYQETQYF
14	TRBV11-3	TRBJ1-4	CASSEGQGGEKLFF
16	TRBV10-1	TRBJ2-3	CASSDAGGQYSDTQYF